The 26 T cell receptor beta chains reported below all come from one sample, sequenced in a study of cytomegalovirus exposure and HLA in healthy donors. 60 Vbeta and 13 Jbeta primers were used in PCR. This table comes from immunoSEQ multiplex PCR, and its TCRdb copy is limited to in-frame clones, with some not included. The sample contains about 130,000 clones, about two thirds of which appear only once. The sequencing input was PBMCs. Receptors originate from a woman aged 55 to 70 in good health and CMV-seropositive.

There are a few counts of this clone. V usage is TRBV5-1 and J usage is TRBJ1-1; D not resolved. V was pared by 4 bases and J by 0 bases, with 13 bases between. CDR1 and CDR2 from the germline V gene are SGHRS and YFSETQ. The CDR3 spans 15 residues. The CDR3 coding sequence is TGCGCCAGCAGCCCAGGATCGGGAATGAACACTGAAGCTTTCTTT. Translated, it gives CASSPGSGMNTEAFF.

The rearrangement links TRBV5-1 to TRBJ1-2, with a tentative D call TRBD1 (6 bases). Germline CDR1 SGHRS, CDR2 YFSETQ. The length of the CDR3 is 15 residues. The V end lost 0 bases, the J end lost 0 bases, and 9 bases lay between the germline ends. CDR3 sequence (DNA): TGCGCCAGCAGCTTGGGACAGGCAACTAACTATGGCTACACCTTC. Its translation is CASSLGQATNYGYTF.

The DNA of the CDR3 is TGTGCCAGCAGTTTCGCCCCGGGACAGACGAACACTGAAGCTTTCTTT. Its protein product is CASSFAPGQTNTEAFF. This chain connects TRBV28 to TRBJ1-1; 7 bases agree with TRBD1. V lost 3 bases to trimming and J lost 1 base; unmatched junction nucleotides: 8. Germline V gene sequence: CDR1 MDHEN, CDR2 SYDVKM. The CDR3 has 16 amino acids.

The chain uses TRBV4-1 and TRBJ1-4; possibly TRBD1 for D (5 bases). V dropped 2 bases and J dropped 2 bases, with 9 bases sitting between them. Germline V gene sequence: CDR1 MGHRA, CDR2 YSYEKL. CDR3 length equals 15 residues. The CDR3 here is CASSQQGPTNEKLFF. In DNA form, the CDR3 reads TGCGCCAGCAGCCAACAGGGTCCCACTAATGAAAAACTGTTTTTT.

V and J are TRBV28 and TRBJ2-5; 8 bases are a match to TRBD2. V lost 2 bases, J lost 3 bases, and 8 bases stayed unmatched. This CDR3 has 16 residues. CDR1 MDHEN and CDR2 SYDVKM come from the germline V gene. The CDR3 region has the DNA TGTGCCAGCAGTTTAGTTGGAGCGGGGGAGGAAGAGACCCAGTACTTC. Its protein is CASSLVGAGEEETQYF.

The chain combines TRBV6-1 with TRBJ1-4, with D unresolved. With 3 bases removed from V and 5 bases from J, the gap between germline ends came to 7 bases. The CDR3 consists of 13 residues. Germline CDR1 is MNHNS and CDR2 is SASEGT. The CDR3 DNA is TGTGCCAGCAGTGAGCGAGGGAATGAAAAACTGTTTTTT. Encoded protein: CASSERGNEKLFF.

This chain links TRBV4-1 with TRBJ2-7, with 10 bases lining up with TRBD1. V lost 5 bases to trimming and J lost 5 bases; unmatched junction nucleotides: 6. Germline V gene sequence: CDR1 MGHRA, CDR2 YSYEKL. This CDR3 spans 14 amino acids. The CDR3 spells CASSNRDRGNEQYF. CDR3 nucleotides: TGCGCCAGCAGCAACCGGGACAGGGGCAACGAGCAGTACTTC.

This chain uses TRBV4-1 with TRBJ1-1, with TRBD1 matching over 7 bases. The V segment lost 3 bases and the J segment 7 bases; nucleotides outside the gene matches: 14. Germline V CDR1 and CDR2: MGHRA, YSYEKL. This CDR3 region has 16 residues. CDR3 coding DNA: TGCGCCAGCAGCCAGACAGGGACCGTGGGACAAAGTGAAGCTTTCTTT. This codes for CASSQTGTVGQSEAFF.

The chain joins TRBV27 to TRBJ2-1; no definite D call. Germline CDR1 is MNHEY and CDR2 is SMNVEV (reference sequence). This CDR3 has 13 residues. The germline V and J ends were trimmed by 4 bases and 5 bases, with 9 bases remaining between them. The CDR3, as DNA: TGTGCCAGCAGTTCCAGAAGTAACAATGAGCAGTTCTTC. Amino acid sequence: CASSSRSNNEQFF.

This clone has just a few counts. The chain has TRBV6-5 and TRBJ1-1; possible D gene TRBD1, 6 bases. V lost 5 bases, J lost 3 bases, and 10 bases lay in between. Per the germline V gene, CDR1 is MNHEY and CDR2 is SVGAGI. The CDR3 totals 13 residues. This chain's CDR3 is CASSRDTDTEAFF. CDR3 nucleotide sequence: TGTGCCAGCAGTAGGGACACCGACACTGAAGCTTTCTTT.

This clone came up a few times. The rearrangement links TRBV18 to TRBJ1-5, with TRBD1 identical over 7 bases. The germline CDR1 and CDR2 sequences are KGHSH and LQKENI. This CDR3 contains 15 residues. V lost 6 bases to trimming and J lost 3 bases; unmatched junction nucleotides: 8. The CDR3 bases are TGTGCCAGCTCGCGTCCGGGACAGAACAATCAGCCCCAGCATTTT. Its translation: CASSRPGQNNQPQHF.

This clone was observed once. The chain joins TRBV5-1 to TRBJ2-3, with 10 bases fitting TRBD1. Unmatched junction bases numbered 8, after V lost 4 bases and J lost 6 bases. CDR1 SGHRS and CDR2 YFSETQ come from the germline V gene. The CDR3 length is 15 residues. CDR3 in DNA: TGCGCCAGCAGCCGACAGGGGGCGGACGGGGATACGCAGTATTTT. Translated: CASSRQGADGDTQYF.

The chain recombines TRBV9 with TRBJ1-2; D is possibly TRBD1 (6 bases). The CDR3 consists of 15 residues. V was cut by 0 bases and J by 5 bases, with 14 bases left in between. CDR1 is SGDLS, CDR2 YYNGEE, per germline. CDR3 sequence reads: CASSVDGTSPYGYTF. The CDR3 coding sequence is TGTGCCAGCAGCGTAGATGGGACATCTCCATATGGCTACACCTTC.

This chain connects TRBV4-1 to TRBJ2-3; D remains ambiguous. The length of the CDR3 is 13 residues. Trimming pared 2 bases from V and 3 bases from J, leaving 6 bases between. CDR1 and CDR2 from the germline V gene are MGHRA and YSYEKL. CDR3 region: CASSQSGTDTQYF. In DNA form, the CDR3 reads TGCGCCAGCAGCCAATCCGGGACAGATACGCAGTATTTT.

The gene calls are TRBV7-9 and TRBJ1-2; no firm D call. The germline gives CDR1 SEHNR, CDR2 FQNEAQ (reference sequence). The CDR3 covers 14 residues. V lost 1 base and J 1 base, leaving 7 bases between the germline ends. CDR3: CASSLELLNYGYTF. Written as DNA, the CDR3 is TGTGCCAGCAGCTTAGAACTCCTTAACTATGGCTACACCTTC.

The CDR3 nucleotides are TGTGCCAGCAGTCTCGACAGGGGGGGCAATGAAAAACTGTTTTTT. This codes for CASSLDRGGNEKLFF. V gene TRBV28 combines with J gene TRBJ1-4; 9 bases are a match to TRBD1. This CDR3 spans 15 amino acids. Germline loops: CDR1 MDHEN, CDR2 SYDVKM. V was pared by 5 bases and J by 5 bases, with 6 bases of the junction left unmatched.

This sequence joins TRBV28 and TRBJ2-5, with D possibly being TRBD2 (6 bases). Per the germline V gene, CDR1 is MDHEN and CDR2 is SYDVKM. CDR3 size: 13 residues. Trimming left V 10 bases short and J 5 bases short, with 17 bases between. CDR3 sequence (DNA): TGTGCCACAAGTCAAGGAGGGTTTGAGACCCAGTACTTC. The encoded protein is CATSQGGFETQYF.

This clone has more than one count but fewer than ten. The chain has TRBV6-1 and TRBJ2-7; TRBD2 agrees at 10 bases. The germline gives CDR1 MNHNS, CDR2 SASEGT. The CDR3 is made up of 14 amino acids. Trimming at V came to 7 bases and at J to 0 bases, leaving 3 bases not matched to a gene. The DNA for the CDR3 is TGTGCCAGCAATCCTAGCGGGAGCTCCTACGAGCAGTACTTC. This sequence encodes CASNPSGSSYEQYF.

This clone has more than one count but fewer than ten. The sample carries other DNA sequences with the same CDR3. The genes are TRBV5-4 and TRBJ1-1; D is uncertain. The V end was cut by 4 bases, the J end by 2 bases, with 9 bases between. Germline-derived CDR1 and CDR2 are SGHNT and YYREEE (reference sequence). The CDR3 sequence is 13 residues long. The CDR3 region is CASSPELNTEAFF. The DNA for the CDR3 is TGTGCCAGCAGCCCGGAGCTAAACACTGAAGCTTTCTTT.

This clone has more than one count but fewer than ten. In the same sample, other DNA sequences code for this CDR3. The chain employs TRBV5-1 and TRBJ1-1, with D possibly matching TRBD1 (5 bases). The CDR3 consists of 14 residues. Germline V gene data show CDR1 as SGHRS and CDR2 as YFSETQ. The V end lost 1 base, the J end lost 1 base, and 8 bases lay between the germline ends. Here the CDR3 DNA reads TGCGCCAGCAGCTTGAGTCAGGGGAACACTGAAGCTTTCTTT. Translated, it gives CASSLSQGNTEAFF.

The rearrangement uses TRBV7-9 and TRBJ1-5; no clear D. The germline V gene has CDR1 SEHNR and CDR2 FQNEAQ (reference sequence). V gave up 8 bases and J gave up 2 bases, with 10 bases separating them. The CDR3 length is 13 residues. DNA of the CDR3: TGTGCCAGCGGGCAGGAGGGCAATCAGCCCCAGCATTTT. Amino acids: CASGQEGNQPQHF.

The J gene is TRBJ1-1, the V gene TRBV29-1, with 7 bases matching TRBD1. V was clipped by 3 bases and J by 0 bases; unmatched bases: 7. Germline lookup yields CDR1 SQVTM and CDR2 ANQGSEA. The CDR3 runs 15 residues. CDR3 loop: CSVDGAGGMNTEAFF. In DNA form, the CDR3 reads TGCAGCGTTGATGGAGCAGGGGGGATGAACACTGAAGCTTTCTTT.

CDR3 coding DNA: TGTGCCAGCAGCTTAGAGGGTCGGGCCAGGGGCTACGAGCAGTACTTC. It translates to CASSLEGRARGYEQYF. The V gene is TRBV7-9, the J gene TRBJ2-7, with TRBD1 as a possible D gene (6 bases). This CDR3 spans 16 amino acids. V was cut by 1 base and J by 3 bases, with 16 bases left in between. CDR1 and CDR2 (germline): SEHNR, FQNEAQ (reference sequence).

V and J are TRBV5-1 and TRBJ1-2, with D maybe TRBD1 (6 bases). Trimming left V 4 bases short and J 0 bases short, with 10 bases between. The germline V gene has CDR1 SGHRS and CDR2 YFSETQ. This CDR3 is 14 amino acids long. The chain's CDR3 is CASSTGTTNYGYTF. The CDR3 DNA reads as TGCGCCAGCAGCACCGGGACAACTAACTATGGCTACACCTTC.

J is TRBJ2-7 and V is TRBV30; 7 nucleotides align to TRBD2. Germline V gives CDR1 GTSNPN, CDR2 SVGIG (reference sequence). The CDR3 covers 16 residues. The V and J ends lost 2 bases and 3 bases, in that order; junction bases with no gene match: 13. The CDR3 coding sequence is TGTGCCTGGAGTACCTCTAGCGGAAGAAAATACTACGAGCAGTACTTC. Translation gives CAWSTSSGRKYYEQYF.

V usage is TRBV29-1 and J usage is TRBJ2-6; 7 nucleotides agree with TRBD2. CDR1 is SQVTM, CDR2 ANQGSEA, per germline. The length of the CDR3 is 15 residues. Trimming cost V 6 bases and J 2 bases; bases outside gene matches: 7. The CDR3 spells CSVKVAGAGANVLTF. CDR3 sequence (DNA): TGCAGCGTCAAGGTGGCGGGGGCTGGGGCCAACGTCCTGACTTTC.